The 11 T cell receptor beta chains reported below all come from one sample, sequenced in a study of cytomegalovirus exposure and HLA in healthy donors. It was with 60 Vbeta and 13 Jbeta primers that the PCR ran. Repertoires were generated with immunoSEQ multiplex PCR, while TCRdb's copy carries only in-frame clones and drops some. The repertoire table contains 55,000 to 75,000 clones. The sample was PBMCs. The receptors derive from a woman in her 30s in good health and CMV-seronegative.

The chain has TRBV11-2 and TRBJ1-1; 12 bases fit TRBD1. V gave up 5 bases and J gave up 2 bases; unmatched junction bases: 9. The CDR3 contains 17 residues. Germline values: CDR1 SGHAT, CDR2 FQNNGV. The CDR3 nucleotides are TGTGCCAGCAGCCGGGACAGGGGGCGGGGGGGAAACACTGAAGCTTTCTTT. Translated, it gives CASSRDRGRGGNTEAFF.

The V and J genes are TRBV11-2 and TRBJ2-7, with TRBD2 as a possible D gene (6 bases). Germline V gives CDR1 SGHAT, CDR2 FQNNGV. The CDR3 runs 15 residues. Trimming left V 5 bases short and J 7 bases short, with 21 bases between. The DNA for the CDR3 is TGTGCCAGCAGCCCACCTGGGGGGAAAAGAGGGGAGCAGTACTTC. As protein: CASSPPGGKRGEQYF.

The chain combines TRBV5-1 with TRBJ1-5; the match to TRBD1 covers 9 bases. The CDR3 totals 14 residues. Germline lookup yields CDR1 SGHRS and CDR2 YFSETQ. After removal of 5 bases from V and 7 bases from J, the junction contained 7 bases not matched to a gene. CDR3: CASRPGTGRQPQHF. In nucleotides, the CDR3 is TGCGCCAGCAGGCCCGGGACAGGGAGACAGCCCCAGCATTTT.

The chain couples TRBV6-5 to TRBJ2-7; 9 nucleotides align to TRBD1. The V and J ends lost 5 bases and 0 bases, in that order; junction bases with no gene match: 5. Germline CDR1 MNHEY, CDR2 SVGAGI. This CDR3 spans 15 amino acids. CDR3 in DNA: TGTGCCAGCAGTCCAGACAGGGGGGGCTCCTACGAGCAGTACTTC. Its translation is CASSPDRGGSYEQYF.

This sequence joins TRBV4-2 and TRBJ1-2; D is ambiguous. Germline values: CDR1 LGHNA, CDR2 YNFKEQ. CDR3 length: 12 residues. V gave up 1 base and J gave up 8 bases, with 8 bases separating them. CDR3 in DNA: TGTGCCAGCAGCCAAGGCCCCGCGGGCTACACCTTC. Translation gives CASSQGPAGYTF.

The chain recombines TRBV6-5 with TRBJ2-5; 11 nucleotides agree with TRBD2. The CDR3 contains 16 residues. Germline V gives CDR1 MNHEY, CDR2 SVGAGI. V lost 2 bases, J lost 5 bases, and 7 bases stayed unmatched. This CDR3 is CASSYMRLAGQETQYF. CDR3 DNA: TGTGCCAGCAGTTACATGAGACTAGCGGGACAGGAGACCCAGTACTTC.

This chain connects TRBV5-4 to TRBJ2-7; D may be TRBD2 (6 bases). Per the germline V gene, CDR1 is SGHNT and CDR2 is YYREEE (reference sequence). Between the trimmed V and J ends, which lost 5 bases and 3 bases, there was a span of 21 bases. The length of the CDR3 is 16 residues. The CDR3, as DNA: TGTGCCAGCAGATACCGACCCGGGACTGATCGCTACGAGCAGTACTTC. The encoded protein is CASRYRPGTDRYEQYF.

This rearrangement joins TRBV28 to TRBJ2-7; D is undetermined. With 5 bases removed from V and 4 bases from J, the gap between germline ends came to 9 bases. The CDR3 extends over 12 amino acids. CDR1 and CDR2 (germline): MDHEN, SYDVKM. The CDR3 loop reads CASSNEVYEQYF. For the CDR3, the DNA is TGTGCCAGCAGTAACGAGGTTTACGAGCAGTACTTC.

The CDR3 sequence is CASSPTVRGLNEKLFF. As DNA, the CDR3 is TGTGCCAGTAGTCCTACGGTCAGGGGGTTGAATGAAAAACTGTTTTTT. The chain carries TRBV19 and TRBJ1-4, with TRBD1 matching over 7 bases. V lost 5 bases to trimming and J lost 5 bases; unmatched junction nucleotides: 11. Looked up from germline, CDR1 is LNHDA and CDR2 is SQIVND (reference sequence). CDR3 length equals 16 residues. Full variable domain (rest looked up from reference TRBV19 and TRBJ1-4): DGGITQSPKYLFRKEGQNVTLSCEQNLNHDAMYWYRQDPGQGLRLIYYSQIVNDFQKGDIAEGYSVSREKKESFPLTVTSAQKNPTAFYLCASSPTVRGLNEKLFFGSGTQLSVL.

J is TRBJ2-1 and V is TRBV19; D is perhaps TRBD2 (7 bases). The germline V gene has CDR1 LNHDA and CDR2 SQIVND (reference sequence). This CDR3 region has 14 residues. V was clipped by 8 bases and J by 9 bases, with 20 bases between them. CDR3 loop: CASARGGGVSEQFF. CDR3 DNA: TGTGCCAGTGCGAGGGGGGGAGGGGTAAGTGAGCAGTTCTTC.

The chain employs TRBV5-6 and TRBJ2-3, with 9 bases fitting TRBD2. Germline CDR1 is SGHDT and CDR2 is YYEEEE. This CDR3 has 17 amino acids. V lost 0 bases, J lost 0 bases, and 5 bases stayed unmatched. CDR3: CASSLALTSGSTDTQYF. CDR3 DNA: TGTGCCAGCAGCTTGGCATTGACTAGCGGTAGCACAGATACGCAGTATTTT.